This TCR beta chain came from a study of blood T cell repertoires in COVID-19. Profiled with immunoSEQ multiplex PCR; TCRdb holds only in-frame clones, not every one. The sample consists of around 300,000 clones, 90% of them appearing once. This CDR3 is 16 amino acids long. Looked up from germline, CDR1 is SEHNR and CDR2 is FQNEAQ (reference sequence). J was trimmed by 2 bases and V by 6 bases; bases with no gene match: 12. What was sequenced was PBMCs or T cells enriched from blood (not recorded which). This rearrangement joins TRBV7-9 to TRBJ1-1; 7 bases align to TRBD1. The receptor was derived from a woman younger than 35 with acute COVID-19. Here the CDR3 DNA reads TGTGCCAGCAGTCACCCTAAAACAGGGGATAACACTGAAGCTTTCTTT. This codes for CASSHPKTGDNTEAFF.